Listed below are T cell receptor beta chains from one sample, sequenced in a study of cytomegalovirus exposure and HLA in healthy donors. Sequencing was performed with immunoSEQ multiplex PCR; in TCRdb, only in-frame clones are kept and a portion is missing. Of approximately 99,000 clones detected, 75% to 85% appear once; the ten largest clones hold about 3.5%. Input material: PBMCs. Receptors were obtained from a male donor in good health and CMV-seropositive. The CDR3 runs from the conserved cysteine through the conserved F or W. Fields, in order: V gene, D gene, clone size, J gene, CDR3 DNA, CDR3 protein. A D gene is named only where the DNA matches it firmly. Clone size appears in some rows only: once, few, many, or a class for an expanded clone.

V: TRBV25-1
D: -
size: medium-sized
J: TRBJ2-3
DNA: TGTGCCAGCTTAGCTGTTGGCACAGATACGCAGTATTTT
CDR3: CASLAVGTDTQYF

V: TRBV7-8
D: TRBD2
size: once
J: TRBJ2-1
DNA: TGTGCCAGCAGGAAGCGGGGGGGCCTGGACAATGAGCAGTTCTTC
CDR3: CASRKRGGLDNEQFF

V: TRBV6-5
D: -
size: few
J: TRBJ1-1
DNA: TGTGCCAGCAGCCACGAGTTGAACACTGAAGCTTTCTTT
CDR3: CASSHELNTEAFF

V: TRBV14
D: -
size: -
J: TRBJ2-7
DNA: TGTGCCAGCAGCCAGACAGGGCTAGCGGGCGAGCAGTACTTC
CDR3: CASSQTGLAGEQYF

V: TRBV6-6
D: TRBD1
size: -
J: TRBJ2-7
DNA: TGTGCCAGCAGCCTAACAGGGGACTACGAGCAGTACTTC
CDR3: CASSLTGDYEQYF

V: TRBV9
D: -
size: -
J: TRBJ2-5
DNA: TGTGCCAGCAGCGTGGGAACGACAGGTTTGGAGACCCAGTACTTC
CDR3: CASSVGTTGLETQYF

V: TRBV25-1
D: -
size: -
J: TRBJ2-7
DNA: TGTGCCAGCACGATGGCAGGGGACGAGCAGTACTTC
CDR3: CASTMAGDEQYF

V: TRBV5-4
D: -
size: once
J: TRBJ1-1
DNA: TGTGCCAGCAGCTCGAAACAGGGTAGTTCTGAAGCTTTCTTT
CDR3: CASSSKQGSSEAFF

V: TRBV6-5
D: -
size: -
J: TRBJ1-2
DNA: TGTGCCAGCAGTTACCCTAGTCAGGGGATCTATGGCTACACCTTC
CDR3: CASSYPSQGIYGYTF

V: TRBV7-9
D: -
size: once
J: TRBJ2-3
DNA: TGTGCCAGCAGCCCGGACAGATCAGATACGCAGTATTTT
CDR3: CASSPDRSDTQYF

V: TRBV15
D: -
size: -
J: TRBJ2-7
DNA: TGTGCCACCAGCAGAGATAAATACGAGCAGTACTTC
CDR3: CATSRDKYEQYF

V: TRBV7-9
D: -
size: few
J: TRBJ1-1
DNA: TGTGCCAGCAGTAGAGGGAGAAACACTGAAGCTTTCTTT
CDR3: CASSRGRNTEAFF

V: TRBV19
D: -
size: -
J: TRBJ1-1
DNA: TGTGCCAGTAGCGAGAGGGGTCAGGGGACGGCTTTCTTT
CDR3: CASSERGQGTAFF

V: TRBV5-1
D: TRBD1
size: -
J: TRBJ2-7
DNA: TGCGCCAGCAGCTTGGGGGGACAGGATTACGAGCAGTACTTC
CDR3: CASSLGGQDYEQYF

V: TRBV19
D: TRBD1
size: -
J: TRBJ1-1
DNA: TGTGCCAGTAGATCGGGACAGGGGAGGTCAGGCACTGAAGCTTTCTTT
CDR3: CASRSGQGRSGTEAFF

V: TRBV4-3
D: -
size: -
J: TRBJ1-2
DNA: TGCGCCAGCAGCCAAGATTCGGCAGGGATATATGGCTACACCTTC
CDR3: CASSQDSAGIYGYTF

V: TRBV6-6
D: -
size: -
J: TRBJ2-7
DNA: TGTGCCAGCATGGGGGCGGACTGGATACGTGAGCAGTACTTC
CDR3: CASMGADWIREQYF

V: TRBV6-5
D: -
size: -
J: TRBJ1-2
DNA: TGTGCCAGCAGATTGCACAGGGTGGATGGCTACACCTTC
CDR3: CASRLHRVDGYTF

V: TRBV4-1
D: TRBD2
size: -
J: TRBJ2-3
DNA: TGCGCCAGCAGCCAAGATGACGAGGCGGGGGATTTAGATACGCAGTATTTT
CDR3: CASSQDDEAGDLDTQYF

V: TRBV7-6
D: -
size: -
J: TRBJ1-3
DNA: TGTGCCAGCAGCCTCCCCGCGGGATCTGGAAACACCATATATTTT
CDR3: CASSLPAGSGNTIYF

V: TRBV6-1
D: -
size: -
J: TRBJ2-7
DNA: TGTGCCAGCACCCCGGGACTTCTGCGCTCCTACGAGCAGTACTTC
CDR3: CASTPGLLRSYEQYF

V: TRBV2
D: -
size: -
J: TRBJ1-5
DNA: TGTGCCAGCAGTGGCCAGGGAAGAGGTCAGCCCCAGCATTTT
CDR3: CASSGQGRGQPQHF

V: TRBV30
D: -
size: -
J: TRBJ1-1
DNA: TGTGCCTGGGATCGCCAGGGGAACTCTGAAGCTTTCTTT
CDR3: CAWDRQGNSEAFF

V: TRBV5-1
D: -
size: -
J: TRBJ1-2
DNA: TGCGCCAGCAGCTTGGTTACAGGTGCCTATGGCTACACCTTC
CDR3: CASSLVTGAYGYTF

V: TRBV7-8
D: -
size: -
J: TRBJ1-1
DNA: TGTGCCAGCAGCTTCTTTTCGAACACTGAAGCTTTCTTT
CDR3: CASSFFSNTEAFF

V: TRBV5-1
D: -
size: -
J: TRBJ2-2
DNA: TGCGCCAGCAGCTTAGGACAGTTCGCGAACACCGGGGAGCTGTTTTTT
CDR3: CASSLGQFANTGELFF

V: TRBV7-3
D: -
size: -
J: TRBJ2-1
DNA: TGTGCCAGCAGCTTATCCAGTTTTGGCTACAATGAGCAGTTCTTC
CDR3: CASSLSSFGYNEQFF

V: TRBV30
D: TRBD1
size: -
J: TRBJ1-2
DNA: TGTGCCTGGGTCACAGGGGGCAACTATGGCTACACCTTC
CDR3: CAWVTGGNYGYTF

V: TRBV29-1
D: TRBD1
size: -
J: TRBJ1-2
DNA: TGCAGCGTTGCTCGGGACAGGGAGAGCTATGGCTACACCTTC
CDR3: CSVARDRESYGYTF

V: TRBV5-1
D: -
size: -
J: TRBJ2-5
DNA: TGCGCCAGCAGCTTGGTAGTCAGGGCGAACCAAGAGACCCAGTACTTC
CDR3: CASSLVVRANQETQYF

V: TRBV18
D: TRBD1
size: -
J: TRBJ2-1
DNA: TGTGCCAGCTCCGGACAGGGGGGCTTCAATGAGCAGTTCTTC
CDR3: CASSGQGGFNEQFF

V: TRBV6-5
D: TRBD1
size: -
J: TRBJ2-7
DNA: TGTGCCAGCAGCTCGGCCGGGACAGCTTCCTACGAGCAGTACTTC
CDR3: CASSSAGTASYEQYF

V: TRBV5-4
D: TRBD2
size: -
J: TRBJ2-7
DNA: TGTGCCAGCAGCTTGGTCGGGGGGGGCGAGCAGTACTTC
CDR3: CASSLVGGGEQYF

V: TRBV25-1
D: TRBD2
size: -
J: TRBJ2-2
DNA: TGTGCCAGCAGCCAAACCGGGACTAGGAACACCGGGGAGCTGTTTTTT
CDR3: CASSQTGTRNTGELFF

V: TRBV4-1
D: -
size: -
J: TRBJ1-1
DNA: TGCGCCAGCAGCCAAGCGGGCACTGAAGCTTTCTTT
CDR3: CASSQAGTEAFF

V: TRBV29-1
D: TRBD2
size: -
J: TRBJ2-5
DNA: TGCAGCGTTGAAGACTCGGGAGGGAGAGGTGGGGAGACCCAGTACTTC
CDR3: CSVEDSGGRGGETQYF

V: TRBV27
D: -
size: -
J: TRBJ1-5
DNA: TGTGCCAGCAGCCCACAGGGTAGAGGTCAGCCCCAGCATTTT
CDR3: CASSPQGRGQPQHF

V: TRBV11-1
D: -
size: -
J: TRBJ2-2
DNA: TGTGCCAGCAGCTTACAGATCACCGGGGAGCTGTTTTTT
CDR3: CASSLQITGELFF

V: TRBV9
D: TRBD1
size: -
J: TRBJ1-3
DNA: TGTGCCAGCAGCGCGACAGGGGTCTTCTCTGGAAACACCATATATTTT
CDR3: CASSATGVFSGNTIYF

V: TRBV5-1
D: TRBD2
size: -
J: TRBJ2-3
DNA: TGCGCCAGCCAGCGGGGAAACACAGATACGCAGTATTTT
CDR3: CASQRGNTDTQYF

V: TRBV4-1
D: -
size: -
J: TRBJ2-1
DNA: TGCGCCAGCAGCCACGACCGGGTGAACAGGGCCTACAATGAGCAGTTCTTC
CDR3: CASSHDRVNRAYNEQFF

V: TRBV5-1
D: TRBD1
size: -
J: TRBJ2-7
DNA: TGCGCCAGCAGCTTGGAGACAGGGGCCTACGAGCAGTACTTC
CDR3: CASSLETGAYEQYF

V: TRBV4-2
D: -
size: few
J: TRBJ1-1
DNA: TGTGCCAGCAGCCAAGAGCTGGACTTGAACACTGAAGCTTTCTTT
CDR3: CASSQELDLNTEAFF

V: TRBV5-4
D: -
size: few
J: TRBJ2-6
DNA: TGTGCCACCGGGATTCCCGGGCGGGACTCTGGGGCCAACGTCCTGACTTTC
CDR3: CATGIPGRDSGANVLTF

V: TRBV6-5
D: TRBD1
size: -
J: TRBJ1-5
DNA: TGTGCCAGCAGACAAGGGGGACAGGGGGGACAGCCCCAGCATTTT
CDR3: CASRQGGQGGQPQHF

V: TRBV11-2
D: -
size: once
J: TRBJ2-1
DNA: TGTGCCAGCAGCCTTGGACTCTACAATGAGCAGTTCTTC
CDR3: CASSLGLYNEQFF

V: TRBV2
D: TRBD1
size: -
J: TRBJ1-5
DNA: TGTGCCAGCAGGCTACGTGACAGGGACTTCAATCAGCCCCAGCATTTT
CDR3: CASRLRDRDFNQPQHF

V: TRBV7-3
D: TRBD1
size: once
J: TRBJ2-7
DNA: TGTGCCAGCAGCCTTAGCCGGGACAGGGGCTACGAGCAGTACTTC
CDR3: CASSLSRDRGYEQYF

V: TRBV9
D: TRBD1
size: -
J: TRBJ1-1
DNA: TGTGCCAGCAGCGTGGACAGGGACACTGAAGCTTTCTTT
CDR3: CASSVDRDTEAFF

V: TRBV25-1
D: -
size: -
J: TRBJ2-7
DNA: TGTGCCAGCAGTCCCTCCTGGGGACACCGTCCCCACGAGCAGTACTTC
CDR3: CASSPSWGHRPHEQYF